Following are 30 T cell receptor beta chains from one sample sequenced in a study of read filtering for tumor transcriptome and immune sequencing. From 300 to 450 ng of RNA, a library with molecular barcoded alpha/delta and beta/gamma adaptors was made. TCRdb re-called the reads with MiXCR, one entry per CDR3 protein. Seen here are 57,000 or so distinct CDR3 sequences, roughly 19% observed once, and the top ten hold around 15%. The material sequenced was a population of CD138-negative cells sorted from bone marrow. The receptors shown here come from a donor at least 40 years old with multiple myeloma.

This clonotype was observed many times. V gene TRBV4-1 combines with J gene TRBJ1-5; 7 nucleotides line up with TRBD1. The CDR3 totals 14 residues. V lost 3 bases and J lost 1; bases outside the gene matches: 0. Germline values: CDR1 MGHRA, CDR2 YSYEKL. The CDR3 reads CASSQTGSNQPQHF. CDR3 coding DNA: TGCGCCAGCAGCCAGACAGGGAGCAATCAGCCCCAGCATTTT.

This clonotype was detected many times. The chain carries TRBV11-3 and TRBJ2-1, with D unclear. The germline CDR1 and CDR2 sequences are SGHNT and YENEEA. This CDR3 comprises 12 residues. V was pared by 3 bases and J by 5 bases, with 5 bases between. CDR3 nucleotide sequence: TGTGCCAGCAGCTTCACCCACAATGAGCAGTTCTTC. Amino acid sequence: CASSFTHNEQFF.

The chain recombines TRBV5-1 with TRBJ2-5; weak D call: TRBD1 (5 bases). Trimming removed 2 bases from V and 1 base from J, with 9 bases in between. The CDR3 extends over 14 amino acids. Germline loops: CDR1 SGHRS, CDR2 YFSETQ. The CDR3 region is CASSLQAIQETQYF. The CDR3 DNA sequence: TGCGCCAGCAGCTTACAGGCAATCCAAGAGACCCAGTACTTC.

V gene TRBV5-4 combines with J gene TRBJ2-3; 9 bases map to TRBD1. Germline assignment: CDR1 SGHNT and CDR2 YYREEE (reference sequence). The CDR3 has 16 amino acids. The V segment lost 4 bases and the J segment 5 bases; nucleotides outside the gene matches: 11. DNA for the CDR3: TGTGCCAGCAGCAGCTACACAGGGGGCGGGTTAGATACGCAGTATTTT. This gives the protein CASSSYTGGGLDTQYF.

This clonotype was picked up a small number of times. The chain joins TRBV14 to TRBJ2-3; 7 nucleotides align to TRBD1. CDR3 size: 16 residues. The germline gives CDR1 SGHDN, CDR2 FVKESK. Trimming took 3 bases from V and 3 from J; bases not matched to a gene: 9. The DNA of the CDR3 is TGTGCCAGCAGCCAGCTGCAGGGGGTGAGGACAGATACGCAGTATTTT. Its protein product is CASSQLQGVRTDTQYF.

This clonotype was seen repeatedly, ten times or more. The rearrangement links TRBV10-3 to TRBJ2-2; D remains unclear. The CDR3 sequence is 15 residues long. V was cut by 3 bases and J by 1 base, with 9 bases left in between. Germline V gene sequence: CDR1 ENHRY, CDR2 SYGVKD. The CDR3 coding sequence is TGTGCCATCAGTGAAACGCGATGGAACACCGGGGAGCTGTTTTTT. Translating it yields CAISETRWNTGELFF.

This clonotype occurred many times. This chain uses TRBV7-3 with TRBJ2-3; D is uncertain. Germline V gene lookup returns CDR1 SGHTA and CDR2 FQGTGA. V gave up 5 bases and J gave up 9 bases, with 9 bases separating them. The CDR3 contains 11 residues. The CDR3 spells CASSRGSTQYF. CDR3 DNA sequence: TGTGCCAGCAGCCGAGGATCCACGCAGTATTTT.

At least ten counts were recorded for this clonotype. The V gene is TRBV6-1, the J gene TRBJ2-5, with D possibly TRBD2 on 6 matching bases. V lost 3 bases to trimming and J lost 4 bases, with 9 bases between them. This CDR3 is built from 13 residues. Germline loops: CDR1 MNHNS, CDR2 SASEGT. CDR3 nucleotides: TGTGCCAGCAGTGACCCCGGGGGAGAGACCCAGTACTTC. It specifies CASSDPGGETQYF.

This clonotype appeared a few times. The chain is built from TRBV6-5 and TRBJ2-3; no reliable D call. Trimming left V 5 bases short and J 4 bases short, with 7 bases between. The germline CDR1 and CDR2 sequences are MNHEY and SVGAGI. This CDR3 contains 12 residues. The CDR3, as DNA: TGTGCCAGCAGTAACAGTGCAGATACGCAGTATTTT. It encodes CASSNSADTQYF.

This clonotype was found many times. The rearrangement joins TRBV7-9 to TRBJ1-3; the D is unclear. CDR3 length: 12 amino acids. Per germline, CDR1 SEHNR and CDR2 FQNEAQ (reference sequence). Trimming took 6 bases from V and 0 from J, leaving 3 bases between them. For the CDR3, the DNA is TGTGCCAGCAGAAGCTCTGGAAACACCATATATTTT. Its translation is CASRSSGNTIYF. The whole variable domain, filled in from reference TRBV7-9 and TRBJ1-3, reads DTGVSQNPRHKITKRGQNVTFRCDPISEHNRLYWYRQTLGQGPEFLTYFQNEAQLEKSRLLSDRFSAERPKGSFSTLEIQRTEQGDSAMYLCASRSSGNTIYFGEGSWLTVV.

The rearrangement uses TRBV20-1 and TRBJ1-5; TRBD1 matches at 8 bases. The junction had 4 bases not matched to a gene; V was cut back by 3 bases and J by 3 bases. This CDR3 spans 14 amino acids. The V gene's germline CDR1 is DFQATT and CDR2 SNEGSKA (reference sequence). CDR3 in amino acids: CSARTGQDNQPQHF. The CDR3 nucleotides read TGCAGTGCTAGGACGGGACAGGACAATCAGCCCCAGCATTTT.

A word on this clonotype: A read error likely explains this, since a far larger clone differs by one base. CDR3 DNA sequence: TGTGCCAGCAGCTTAACCTTTGAGCAGTTCTTC. Translated, it gives CASSLTFEQFF. This sequence joins TRBV7-9 and TRBJ2-1; D gene uncertain. CDR1 is SEHNR, CDR2 FQNEAQ, per germline (reference sequence). V lost 2 bases and J 9 bases, leaving 5 bases between the germline ends. This CDR3 region has 11 residues.

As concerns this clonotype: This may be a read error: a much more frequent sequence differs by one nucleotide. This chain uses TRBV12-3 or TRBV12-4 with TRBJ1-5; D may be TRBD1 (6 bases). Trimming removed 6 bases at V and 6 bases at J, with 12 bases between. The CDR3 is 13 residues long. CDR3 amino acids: CASSQGSSQPQHF. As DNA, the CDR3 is TGTGCCAGCAGCCAGGGGTCCAGTCAGCCCCAGCATTTT.

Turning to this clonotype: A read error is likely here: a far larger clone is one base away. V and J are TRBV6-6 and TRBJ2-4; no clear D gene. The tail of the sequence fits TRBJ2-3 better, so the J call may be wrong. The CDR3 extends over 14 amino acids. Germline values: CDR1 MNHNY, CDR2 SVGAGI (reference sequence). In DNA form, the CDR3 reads TGTGCCAGCACCCCCGGGCCACACGCAGTTACGCAGTATTTT. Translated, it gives CASTPGPHAVTQYF.

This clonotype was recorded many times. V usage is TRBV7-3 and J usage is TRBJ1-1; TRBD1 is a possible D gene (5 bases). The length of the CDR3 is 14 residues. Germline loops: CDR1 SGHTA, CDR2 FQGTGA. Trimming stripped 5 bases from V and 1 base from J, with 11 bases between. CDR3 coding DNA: TGTGCCAGCAGCCGTCATGGGGGGAACACTGAAGCTTTCTTT. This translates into CASSRHGGNTEAFF.

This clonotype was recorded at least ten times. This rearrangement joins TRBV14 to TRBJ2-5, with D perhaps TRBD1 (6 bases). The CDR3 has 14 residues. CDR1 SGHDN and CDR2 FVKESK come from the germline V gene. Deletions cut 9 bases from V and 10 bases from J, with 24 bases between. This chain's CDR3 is CASSGPGAASVQYF. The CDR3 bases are TGTGCCAGTTCCGGGCCAGGGGCCGCATCGGTCCAGTACTTC.

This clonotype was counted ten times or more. CDR3 loop: CSPGGEQFF. The CDR3 coding sequence is TGCAGCCCTGGGGGTGAGCAGTTCTTC. The rearrangement uses TRBV29-1 and TRBJ2-1, with D perhaps given as TRBD1 or TRBD2 (5 bases each). V was pared by 8 bases and J by 9 bases, with 8 bases between. This CDR3 has 9 residues. CDR1 and CDR2 from the germline V gene are SQVTM and ANQGSEA.

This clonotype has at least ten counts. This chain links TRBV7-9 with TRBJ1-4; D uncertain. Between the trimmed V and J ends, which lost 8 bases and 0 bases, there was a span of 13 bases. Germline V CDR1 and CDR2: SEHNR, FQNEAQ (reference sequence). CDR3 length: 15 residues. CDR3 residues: CASAGRLSTNEKLFF. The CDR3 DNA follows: TGTGCCAGCGCCGGTCGACTCTCAACTAATGAAAAACTGTTTTTT.

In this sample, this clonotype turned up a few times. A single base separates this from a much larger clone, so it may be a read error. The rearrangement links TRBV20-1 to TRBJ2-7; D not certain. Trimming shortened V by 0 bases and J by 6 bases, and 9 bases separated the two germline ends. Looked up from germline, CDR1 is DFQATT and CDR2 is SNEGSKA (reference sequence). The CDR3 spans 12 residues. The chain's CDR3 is CSARDTLCEQYF. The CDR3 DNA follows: TGCAGTGCTAGAGATACCCTTTGCGAGCAGTACTTC.

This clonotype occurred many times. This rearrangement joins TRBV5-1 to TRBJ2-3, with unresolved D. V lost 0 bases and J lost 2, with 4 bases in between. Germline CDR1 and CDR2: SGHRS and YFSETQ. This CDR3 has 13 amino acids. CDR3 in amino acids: CASSLGATDTQYF. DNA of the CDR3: TGCGCCAGCAGCTTGGGGGCCACAGATACGCAGTATTTT.

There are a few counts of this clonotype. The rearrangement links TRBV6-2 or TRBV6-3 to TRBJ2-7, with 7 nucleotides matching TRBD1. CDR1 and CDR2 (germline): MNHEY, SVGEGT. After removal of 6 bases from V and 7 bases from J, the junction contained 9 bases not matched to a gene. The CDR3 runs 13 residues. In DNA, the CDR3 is TGTGCCAGCAGACCTTCCGGGACAGAAGAGCAGTACTTC. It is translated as CASRPSGTEEQYF.

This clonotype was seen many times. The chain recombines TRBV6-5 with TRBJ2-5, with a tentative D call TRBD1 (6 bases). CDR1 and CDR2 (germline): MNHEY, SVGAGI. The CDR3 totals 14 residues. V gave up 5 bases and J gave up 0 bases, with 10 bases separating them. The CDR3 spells CASSTQGYQETQYF. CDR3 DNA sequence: TGTGCCAGCAGTACCCAGGGGTACCAAGAGACCCAGTACTTC.

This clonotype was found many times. CDR3: CASSLAFSDTQYF. CDR3 coding DNA: TGTGCCAGCAGCTTAGCTTTCTCAGATACGCAGTATTTT. The chain employs TRBV7-3 and TRBJ2-3; D is uncertain. The length of the CDR3 is 13 residues. CDR1 is SGHTA and CDR2 is FQGTGA in the germline V gene. V was cut by 2 bases and J by 4 bases, with 7 bases left in between.

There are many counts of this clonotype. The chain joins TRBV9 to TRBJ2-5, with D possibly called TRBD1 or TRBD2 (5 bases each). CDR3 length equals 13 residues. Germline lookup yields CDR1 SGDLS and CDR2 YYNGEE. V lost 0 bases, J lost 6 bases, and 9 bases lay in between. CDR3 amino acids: CASSVEGTKTQYF. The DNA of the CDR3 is TGTGCCAGCAGCGTAGAGGGGACGAAGACCCAGTACTTC.

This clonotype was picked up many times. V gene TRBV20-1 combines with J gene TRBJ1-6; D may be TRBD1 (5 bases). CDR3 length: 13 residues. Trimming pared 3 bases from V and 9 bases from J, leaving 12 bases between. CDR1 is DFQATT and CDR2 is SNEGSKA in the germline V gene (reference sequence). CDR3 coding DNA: TGCAGTGCTAGGGCAGGGCTAGGTTCACCCCTCCACTTT. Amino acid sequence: CSARAGLGSPLHF.

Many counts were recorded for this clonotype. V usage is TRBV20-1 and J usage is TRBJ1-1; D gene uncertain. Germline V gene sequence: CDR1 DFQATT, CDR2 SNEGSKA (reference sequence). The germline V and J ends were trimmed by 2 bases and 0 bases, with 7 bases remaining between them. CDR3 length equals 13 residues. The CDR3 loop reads CSARQSVNTEAFF. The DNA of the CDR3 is TGCAGTGCTAGACAGTCGGTGAACACTGAAGCTTTCTTT.

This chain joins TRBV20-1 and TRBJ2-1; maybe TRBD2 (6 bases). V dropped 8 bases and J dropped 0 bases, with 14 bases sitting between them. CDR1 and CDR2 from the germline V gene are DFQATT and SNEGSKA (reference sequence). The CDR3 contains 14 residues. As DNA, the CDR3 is TGCAGTCCGCTCCGAGCGGGCTCCTACAATGAGCAGTTCTTC. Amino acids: CSPLRAGSYNEQFF.

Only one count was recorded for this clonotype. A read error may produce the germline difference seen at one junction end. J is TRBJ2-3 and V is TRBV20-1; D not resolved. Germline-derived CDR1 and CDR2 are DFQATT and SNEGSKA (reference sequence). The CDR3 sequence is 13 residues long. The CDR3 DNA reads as TGCAGTGCTAGACTCCGAATCACAGATACGCTGTATTTT. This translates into CSARLRITDTLYF.

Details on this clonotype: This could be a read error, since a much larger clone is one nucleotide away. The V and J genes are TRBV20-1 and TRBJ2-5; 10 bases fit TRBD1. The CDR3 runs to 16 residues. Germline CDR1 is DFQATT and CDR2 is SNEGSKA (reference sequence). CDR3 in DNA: TGCAGTGCTAGTTTCCTGGGACAGGGGTACCCAGAGACCCAGCACTTC. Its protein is CSASFLGQGYPETQHF.

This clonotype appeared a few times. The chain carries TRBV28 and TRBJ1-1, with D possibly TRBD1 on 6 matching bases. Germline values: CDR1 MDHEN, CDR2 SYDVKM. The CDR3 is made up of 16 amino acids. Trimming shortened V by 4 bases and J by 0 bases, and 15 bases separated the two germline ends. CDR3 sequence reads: CASSSTGFGVNTEAFF. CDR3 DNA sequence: TGTGCCAGCAGTTCAACAGGGTTCGGGGTGAACACTGAAGCTTTCTTT.